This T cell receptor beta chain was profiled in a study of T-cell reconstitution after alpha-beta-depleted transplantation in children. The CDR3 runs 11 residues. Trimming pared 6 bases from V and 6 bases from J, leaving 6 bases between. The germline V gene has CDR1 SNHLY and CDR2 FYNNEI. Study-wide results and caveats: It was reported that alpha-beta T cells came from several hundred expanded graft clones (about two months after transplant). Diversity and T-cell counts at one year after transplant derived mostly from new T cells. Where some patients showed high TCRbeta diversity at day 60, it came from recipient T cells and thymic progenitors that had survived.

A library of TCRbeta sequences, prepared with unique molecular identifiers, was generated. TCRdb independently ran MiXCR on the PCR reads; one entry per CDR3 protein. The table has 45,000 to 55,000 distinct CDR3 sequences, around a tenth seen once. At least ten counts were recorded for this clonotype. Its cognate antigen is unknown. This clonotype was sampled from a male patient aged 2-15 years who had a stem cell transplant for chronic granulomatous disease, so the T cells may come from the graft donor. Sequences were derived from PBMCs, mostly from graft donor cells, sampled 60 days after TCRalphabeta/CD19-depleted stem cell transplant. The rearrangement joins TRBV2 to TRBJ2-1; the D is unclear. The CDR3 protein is CASSKSNEQFF. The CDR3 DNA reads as TGTGCCAGCAGCAAGTCCAATGAGCAGTTCTTC.